A selection of T cell receptor beta chains follows, all from one sample in a study of regulatory T cells in long-lasting Graves disease. TCRdb independently ran MiXCR on the multiplex PCR reads; one entry per CDR3 protein. The top ten clones hold roughly 40% of a sample with fewer than 400,000 distinct CDR3 sequences, 18% of them seen once. This sample comprised peripheral blood mononuclear cells (PBMCs), obtained at new diagnosis, from a patient treated with antithyroid drugs. These receptors were obtained from a female donor with Graves disease. CDR3s include the opening cysteine and the closing phenylalanine or tryptophan. Fields, in order: CDR3 length, clone size, J gene, D gene, V gene, CDR3 protein, CDR3 DNA. The D gene is left open where the match is weak. The size entry is marked missing in some rows and otherwise reads once, few, many or a size class.

16 few TRBJ2-7 NA TRBV6-5 CASSYSTRLKNYEQYF TGTGCCAGCAGTTACTCAACTAGGTTAAAGAACTACGAGCAGTACTTC
13 few TRBJ1-2 NA TRBV11-2 CASSLAAGGGYTF TGTGCCAGCAGCTTAGCGGCCGGGGGGGGCTACACCTTC
16 many TRBJ2-7 NA TRBV5-1 CASSFRPDLGSYEQYF TGCGCCAGCAGCTTTCGGCCCGACCTTGGGTCCTACGAGCAGTACTTC
15 many TRBJ2-7 NA TRBV11-2 CASSDGTFHSYEQYF TGTGCCAGCAGCGACGGGACTTTCCACTCCTACGAGCAGTACTTC
16 many TRBJ1-1 TRBD1 TRBV30 CAWSPPSRGLNTEAFF TGTGCCTGGAGTCCCCCTTCCAGGGGGCTGAACACTGAAGCTTTCTTT
14 few TRBJ1-5 NA TRBV15 CATRGGGSDQPQHF TGTGCCACCAGGGGGGGGGGCTCGGACCAGCCCCAGCATTTT
13 many TRBJ2-7 NA TRBV12-3/TRBV12-4 CASSSLGLYEQYF TGTGCCAGCAGTTCTCTCGGGCTCTACGAGCAGTACTTC
16 many TRBJ2-2 TRBD2 TRBV5-1 CASSLALAGNTGELFF TGCGCCAGCAGCTTGGCGCTAGCGGGAAACACCGGGGAGCTGTTTTTT
15 many TRBJ1-1 NA TRBV27 CASSLVGVKNTEAFF TGTGCCAGCAGTTTAGTTGGGGTGAAGAACACTGAAGCTTTCTTT
11 many TRBJ1-1 NA TRBV10-2 CASSEGKKAFF TGCGCCAGCAGTGAGGGCAAAAAGGCTTTCTTT
12 many TRBJ1-2 NA TRBV19 CASKKGNYGYTF TGTGCCAGTAAAAAGGGGAACTATGGCTACACCTTC
16 NA TRBJ1-1 TRBD1 TRBV18 CASSQSGTGEHTEAFF TGTGCCAGCTCACAATCCGGGACAGGGGAACACACTGAAGCTTTCTTT
13 many TRBJ2-1 NA TRBV2 CASRAGVRNEQFF TGTGCCAGTAGGGCAGGGGTCCGCAATGAGCAGTTCTTC
12 many TRBJ1-5 NA TRBV30 CAWNALGQPQHF TGTGCCTGGAACGCCCTAGGGCAGCCCCAGCATTTT
15 many TRBJ2-1 TRBD2 TRBV9 CASSVVLAGVHEQFF TGTGCCAGCAGCGTAGTACTAGCGGGAGTACATGAGCAGTTCTTC
16 many TRBJ1-6 NA TRBV18 CASSPTRSSYNSPLHF TGTGCCAGCTCACCGACCAGGAGCTCCTATAATTCACCCCTCCACTTT
15 few TRBJ2-7 TRBD2 TRBV19 CASSMVAGGGDEQYF TGTGCCAGTAGTATGGTAGCGGGAGGTGGTGACGAGCAGTACTTC
12 many TRBJ2-7 NA TRBV19 CASSTGTNEQYF TGTGCCAGTAGCACCGGGACCAACGAGCAGTACTTC
14 few TRBJ2-5 TRBD2 TRBV6-2/TRBV6-3 CASSLGIAGETQYF TGTGCCAGCAGCCTGGGGATAGCGGGGGAGACCCAGTACTTC
16 NA TRBJ2-2 NA TRBV5-1 CASSYGGPASGGELFF TGCGCCAGCAGCTATGGTGGACCGGCTAGTGGCGGGGAGCTGTTTTTT
14 many TRBJ1-1 NA TRBV6-5 CASSYGGGSTEAFF TGTGCCAGCAGTTATGGAGGGGGTAGTACTGAAGCTTTCTTT
17 many TRBJ2-3 TRBD2 TRBV28 CASSLSGTSGRSDTQYF TGTGCCAGCAGTTTGTCGGGGACTAGCGGGAGATCTGATACGCAGTATTTT
17 NA TRBJ2-4 TRBD1 TRBV7-9 CASSRGQGVGSKNIQYF TGTGCCAGCAGCAGGGGACAGGGGGTCGGGTCCAAAAACATTCAGTACTTC
16 NA TRBJ2-6 TRBD1 TRBV11-2 CASREVPGQGANVLTF TGTGCCAGCAGAGAAGTCCCGGGACAGGGGGCCAACGTCCTGACTTTC
20 NA TRBJ1-1 NA TRBV6-5 CASSYSSPQGKGGRNTEAFF TGTGCCAGCAGTTACTCGAGCCCACAGGGAAAGGGAGGGCGTAACACTGAAGCTTTCTTT
16 once TRBJ2-2 TRBD2 TRBV12-3/TRBV12-4 CASTAGLAGPTGELFF TGTGCCAGCACCGCTGGACTAGCGGGACCCACCGGGGAGCTGTTTTTT
15 few TRBJ2-7 NA TRBV19 CASSPNRPTHYEQYF TGTGCCAGTAGTCCAAACAGGCCTACCCACTACGAGCAGTACTTC
15 many TRBJ2-3 NA TRBV20-1 CSASDPRLSTDTQYF TGCAGTGCTAGCGACCCGCGGTTAAGCACAGATACGCAGTATTTT
13 few TRBJ2-1 TRBD1 TRBV24-1 CATAGTENNEQFF TGTGCCACTGCCGGGACAGAGAACAATGAGCAGTTCTTC
15 many TRBJ1-2 NA TRBV28 CASSFGGGYNYGYTF TGTGCCAGCAGTTTCGGTGGTGGGTACAACTATGGCTACACCTTC
14 NA TRBJ1-1 NA TRBV19 CASSMGRVYAEAFF TGTGCCAGTAGTATGGGCAGGGTATATGCTGAAGCTTTCTTT
15 NA TRBJ1-1 NA TRBV5-4 CASSRGSPLNTEAFF TGTGCCAGCAGTAGGGGGTCCCCCTTGAACACTGAAGCTTTCTTT
15 many TRBJ1-5 TRBD1 TRBV28 CASSFAQGSNQPQHF TGTGCCAGCAGTTTCGCACAGGGGAGCAATCAGCCCCAGCATTTT
19 many TRBJ2-1 TRBD2 TRBV6-1 CASSTPGLLLAGADNEQFF TGTGCCAGCAGTACTCCGGGACTGCTCCTAGCGGGAGCGGACAATGAGCAGTTCTTC
16 many TRBJ2-2 TRBD2 TRBV2 CASTPRASGNTGELFF TGTGCCAGCACCCCCCGGGCTAGCGGGAACACCGGGGAGCTGTTTTTT
15 many TRBJ2-3 TRBD2 TRBV7-9 CASSFQRGSTDTQYF TGTGCCAGCAGCTTTCAGCGGGGCAGCACAGATACGCAGTATTTT
14 NA TRBJ1-2 TRBD1 TRBV12-3/TRBV12-4 CASSRRGRGYGYTF TGTGCCAGCAGTCGGAGGGGGCGCGGCTATGGCTACACCTTC
14 NA TRBJ2-1 NA TRBV13 CASLTGLLSNEQFF TGTGCCAGCCTGACAGGACTGTTGAGCAATGAGCAGTTCTTC
13 NA TRBJ1-4 NA TRBV6-2/TRBV6-3 CAGTGGAEEKLFF TGTGCCGGAACCGGGGGAGCGGAAGAAAAACTGTTTTTT
15 few TRBJ1-4 TRBD1 TRBV29-1 CSIGQGFTTNEKLFF TGCAGCATTGGACAGGGATTCACAACTAATGAAAAACTGTTTTTT
15 NA TRBJ2-1 NA TRBV11-3 CASSLFRSLRDEQFF TGTGCCAGCAGCTTATTCAGATCCCTCCGGGATGAGCAGTTCTTC
16 NA TRBJ2-7 TRBD1 TRBV5-1 CASSLGGQSYSYEQYF TGCGCCAGCAGCCTTGGGGGACAGAGCTATTCCTACGAGCAGTACTTC
13 NA TRBJ1-1 NA TRBV7-9 CASSPDGNTEAFF TGTGCCAGCAGCCCGGACGGGAACACTGAAGCTTTCTTT
14 many TRBJ1-2 TRBD1 TRBV27 CASSGWDRNYGYTF TGTGCCAGCAGTGGGTGGGACAGGAACTATGGCTACACCTTC
15 many TRBJ2-2 NA TRBV6-2/TRBV6-3 CASSFTAYGTGELFF TGTGCCAGCAGTTTTACAGCGTATGGCACCGGGGAGCTGTTTTTT
16 NA TRBJ2-3 TRBD2 TRBV11-2 CASSSLAGGLADTQYF TGTGCCAGCAGCTCATTAGCGGGAGGTCTTGCAGATACGCAGTATTTT
13 NA TRBJ2-2 NA TRBV28 CASSLSLAGELFF TGTGCCAGCAGTTTGAGCCTGGCGGGGGAGCTGTTTTTT
13 many TRBJ2-7 NA TRBV30 CAWSVRTDYEQYF TGTGCCTGGAGTGTAAGGACAGACTACGAGCAGTACTTC